A single sample is the source of the 9 T cell receptor beta chains below, sequenced in a study of regulatory T cells in long-lasting Graves disease. In building TCR beta libraries, iRepertoire HTBI primers were used together with Arm-PCR of CDR3 regions. TCRdb fed the multiplex PCR reads into MiXCR, producing one record per CDR3 protein. Of some 500,000 distinct CDR3 sequences listed, approximately 15% are singletons. Time point defined: newly diagnosed GD, antithyroid drugs for less than 3 months. Generation of the TCR library employed RNA extracted from PBMCs. These same data were also listed under a study on T cells in Graves' hyperthyroidism and ophthalmopathy.

Material: peripheral blood mononuclear cells (PBMCs), obtained at new diagnosis, from a patient treated with antithyroid drugs. The receptors here all came from a man aged 30-40 years with Graves disease.

This clonotype has a count of ten or more. J is TRBJ2-2 and V is TRBV13, with 12 bases identical to TRBD2. The CDR3 contains 15 residues. Trimming at V came to 3 bases and at J to 8 bases, leaving 4 bases not matched to a gene. Germline CDR1 and CDR2: PRHDT and FYEKMQ (reference sequence). The CDR3 loop reads CASSFLAGGSGELFF. In DNA form, the CDR3 reads TGTGCCAGCAGCTTCCTAGCGGGAGGGTCAGGGGAGCTGTTTTTT.

This clonotype was counted many times. The chain combines TRBV10-1 with TRBJ1-6, with unresolved D. In germline, CDR1 is WNHNN, CDR2 SYGVQD (reference sequence). V was pared by 2 bases and J by 7 bases, with 15 bases between. This CDR3 is built from 16 residues. CDR3 DNA: TGCGCCAGCAGTGAGCCGGGCGGCGGGCTGAATTCACCCCTCCACTTT. It yields the protein CASSEPGGGLNSPLHF.

Only a few counts were recorded for this clonotype. The chain joins TRBV19 to TRBJ2-5, with D possibly being TRBD2 (5 bases). CDR3 length: 13 amino acids. Deletions cut 4 bases from V and 2 bases from J, with 8 bases between. Per germline, CDR1 LNHDA and CDR2 SQIVND (reference sequence). The DNA for the CDR3 is TGTGCCAGTAGTACCGGGGTACAAGAGACCCAGTACTTC. This translates into CASSTGVQETQYF.

The chain recombines TRBV11-2 with TRBJ2-7; tentatively, D is TRBD2 (5 bases). V gave up 1 base and J gave up 7 bases, with 11 bases separating them. From germline, CDR1 is SGHAT and CDR2 FQNNGV. The CDR3 is 13 amino acids. As DNA, the CDR3 is TGTGCCAGCAGCTTAGGGGGAGACCAAGAGCAGTACTTC. Amino acids: CASSLGGDQEQYF. Full variable domain (rest looked up from reference TRBV11-2 and TRBJ2-7): EAGVAQSPRYKIIEKRQSVAFWCNPISGHATLYWYQQILGQGPKLLIQFQNNGVVDDSQLPKDRFSAERLKGVDSTLKIQPAKLEDSAVYLCASSLGGDQEQYFGPGTRLTVT.

This clonotype was seen at least ten times. This chain connects TRBV18 to TRBJ2-1; 14 nucleotides align to TRBD2. The CDR3 loop spans 16 amino acids. V dropped 0 bases and J dropped 7; count of bases not matched to a gene: 2. The germline V gene encodes CDR1 KGHSH and CDR2 LQKENI. In nucleotides, the CDR3 is TGTGCCAGCTCACCACCGGGACTAGCGGGAGCGAATGAGCAGTTCTTC. It encodes CASSPPGLAGANEQFF.

This clonotype showed up many times. The rearrangement uses TRBV11-2 and TRBJ2-1, with 9 bases identical to TRBD1. The germline V gene encodes CDR1 SGHAT and CDR2 FQNNGV. With V trimmed by 7 bases and J by 7 bases, 8 bases remained unmatched. The CDR3 is made up of 14 amino acids. The CDR3 region is CASTRDRVTNEQFF. CDR3 DNA: TGTGCCAGCACGCGGGACAGGGTTACGAATGAGCAGTTCTTC. The full variable domain, in which reference TRBV11-2 and TRBJ2-1 provide the parts outside the CDR3, is EAGVAQSPRYKIIEKRQSVAFWCNPISGHATLYWYQQILGQGPKLLIQFQNNGVVDDSQLPKDRFSAERLKGVDSTLKIQPAKLEDSAVYLCASTRDRVTNEQFFGPGTRLTVL.

This clonotype was detected only a few times. The chain recombines TRBV24-1 with TRBJ2-2, with 7 nucleotides matching TRBD2. The CDR3 is 16 amino acids. Germline trimming cut 0 bases from V and 6 bases from J; bases unmatched to any gene: 6. Germline CDR1 KGHDR, CDR2 SFDVKD. This chain's CDR3 is CATSDLTGSGAGELFF. CDR3 sequence (DNA): TGTGCCACCAGTGATTTGACGGGGAGCGGGGCCGGGGAGCTGTTTTTT.

This clonotype occurred a few times. This chain connects TRBV20-1 to TRBJ1-1, with a possible D match to TRBD1 (5 bases). The CDR3 totals 13 residues. The germline V and J ends were trimmed by 4 bases and 5 bases, with 14 bases remaining between them. Looked up from germline, CDR1 is DFQATT and CDR2 is SNEGSKA (reference sequence). The CDR3, as DNA: TGCAGTGCTACGAAAGGGGCGGGAACTGAAGCTTTCTTT. Its translation is CSATKGAGTEAFF.

This clonotype appeared many times. V gene TRBV7-9 combines with J gene TRBJ2-1, with D possibly called TRBD1 or TRBD2 (5 bases each). The CDR3 runs to 16 residues. Germline loops: CDR1 SEHNR, CDR2 FQNEAQ (reference sequence). V dropped 4 bases and J dropped 10 bases, with 23 bases sitting between them. In nucleotides, the CDR3 is TGTGCCAGCAGCTCTATGGGGGTCGGTGGTCGTAGCGAGCAGTTCTTC. It translates to CASSSMGVGGRSEQFF. The variable domain in full, completed from reference TRBV7-9 and TRBJ2-1, reads DTGVSQNPRHKITKRGQNVTFRCDPISEHNRLYWYRQTLGQGPEFLTYFQNEAQLEKSRLLSDRFSAERPKGSFSTLEIQRTEQGDSAMYLCASSSMGVGGRSEQFFGPGTRLTVL.